The 4 T cell receptor beta chains in this list originate from one sample, sequenced in a study of control samples from healthy donors and cancer patients. Assay used: immunoSEQ multiplex PCR; TCRdb lists only in-frame clones, some missing. Here the sample spans 250,000 to 300,000 clones, approximately 80% being singletons. Input material: PBMCs. Receptors originate from a woman aged 55-69 years with lung cancer.

This clone appeared once. The chain joins TRBV2 to TRBJ2-5, with D tentatively TRBD1 (6 bases). Germline lookup yields CDR1 SNHLY and CDR2 FYNNEI. The CDR3 is 11 residues long. V was cut by 6 bases and J by 5 bases, with 7 bases left in between. This CDR3 reads CASRQGETQYF. CDR3 bases: TGTGCCAGCAGGCAGGGGGAGACCCAGTACTTC.

Written as DNA, the CDR3 is TGTGCCAGCAGTGCCGCGGGGCAGCTGTTAAATGAAAAACTGTTTTTT. Its translation is CASSAAGQLLNEKLFF. J is TRBJ1-4 and V is TRBV6-1; possibly TRBD1 for D (5 bases). Germline V CDR1 and CDR2: MNHNS, SASEGT. V was shortened by 4 bases and J by 5 bases, with 17 bases between the two germline ends. The CDR3 is 16 residues long.

The chain is built from TRBV24-1 and TRBJ2-7, with 7 positions matching TRBD2. V trimming: 4 bases; J trimming: 0 bases; junction bases outside the gene matches: 8. CDR3 size: 16 residues. CDR1 and CDR2 from the germline V gene are KGHDR and SFDVKD. This CDR3 is CATSDGGTANSYEQYF. CDR3 coding DNA: TGTGCCACCAGTGACGGGGGGACTGCCAACTCCTACGAGCAGTACTTC.

This clone was seen once. The chain carries TRBV19 and TRBJ1-2; tentative D call: TRBD1 (5 bases). CDR3 length equals 16 residues. Between the trimmed V and J ends, which lost 10 bases and 2 bases, there was a span of 23 bases. Germline V lookup: CDR1 LNHDA, CDR2 SQIVND (reference sequence). CDR3 region: CATGRAGSAPNYGYTF. The CDR3 nucleotides are TGTGCCACAGGGAGGGCAGGGTCTGCGCCAAACTATGGCTACACCTTC. The whole variable domain, remainder taken from reference TRBV19 and TRBJ1-2, is DGGITQSPKYLFRKEGQNVTLSCEQNLNHDAMYWYRQDPGQGLRLIYYSQIVNDFQKGDIAEGYSVSREKKESFPLTVTSAQKNPTAFYLCATGRAGSAPNYGYTFGSGTRLTVV.